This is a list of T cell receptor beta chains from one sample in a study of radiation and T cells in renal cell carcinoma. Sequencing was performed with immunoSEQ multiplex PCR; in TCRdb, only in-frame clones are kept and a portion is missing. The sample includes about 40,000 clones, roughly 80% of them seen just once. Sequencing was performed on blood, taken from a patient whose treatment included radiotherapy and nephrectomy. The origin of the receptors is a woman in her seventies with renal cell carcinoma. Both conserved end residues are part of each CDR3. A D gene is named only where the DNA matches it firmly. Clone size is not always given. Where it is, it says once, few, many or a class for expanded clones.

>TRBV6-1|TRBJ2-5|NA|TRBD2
CASSPPGLARETQYF
TGTGCCAGCAGCCCCCCGGGACTAGCGAGGGAGACCCAGTACTTC
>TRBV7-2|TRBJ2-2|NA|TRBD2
CASSSSGRISGELFF
TGTGCCAGCAGCTCTAGCGGGAGAATTTCCGGGGAGCTGTTTTTT
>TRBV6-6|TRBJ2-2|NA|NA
CASTQGGSLTGELFF
TGTGCCAGCACCCAGGGGGGGAGTCTGACCGGGGAGCTGTTTTTT
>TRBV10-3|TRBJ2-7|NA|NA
CAISEGEGTGSYEQYF
TGTGCCATCAGTGAGGGTGAGGGGACTGGCTCCTACGAGCAGTACTTC
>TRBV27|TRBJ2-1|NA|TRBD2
CASGYGRTYNEQFF
TGTGCCAGCGGATACGGGAGGACCTACAATGAGCAGTTCTTC
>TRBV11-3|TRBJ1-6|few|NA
CASMLTVGAGPHSPLHF
TGTGCCAGCATGCTTACAGTCGGGGCCGGGCCTCATTCACCCCTCCACTTT
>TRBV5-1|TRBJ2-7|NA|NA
CASSPGGVSYEQYF
TGCGCCAGCAGCCCTGGTGGGGTCTCCTACGAGCAGTACTTC
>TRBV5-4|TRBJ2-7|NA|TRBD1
CASSLPGTEAYEQYF
TGTGCCAGCAGCTTACCCGGGACAGAGGCCTACGAGCAGTACTTC
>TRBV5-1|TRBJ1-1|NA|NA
CASSLGTQARTEAFF
TGCGCCAGCAGCTTGGGCACCCAGGCGCGGACTGAAGCTTTCTTT
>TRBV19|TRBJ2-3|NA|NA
CASTGGGTDTQYF
TGTGCCAGTACGGGCGGGGGCACAGATACGCAGTATTTT
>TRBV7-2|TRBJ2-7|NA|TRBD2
CASSSRTSGASYEQYF
TGTGCCAGCAGCTCCCGGACTAGCGGGGCCTCCTACGAGCAGTACTTC
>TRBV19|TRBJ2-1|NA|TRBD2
CASSIGLAGAHNEQFF
TGTGCCAGTAGTATAGGGCTAGCGGGAGCTCACAATGAGCAGTTCTTC
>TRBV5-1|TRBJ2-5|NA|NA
CASSPRTGDQETQYF
TGCGCCAGCAGCCCCCGGACTGGGGACCAAGAGACCCAGTACTTC
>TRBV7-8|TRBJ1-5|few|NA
CASSSGTVNQPQHF
TGTGCCAGCAGCTCAGGGACGGTCAATCAGCCCCAGCATTTT
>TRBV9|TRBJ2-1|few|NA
CASSGGTASSYNEQFF
TGTGCCAGCAGCGGAGGGACGGCTAGCTCCTACAATGAGCAGTTCTTC
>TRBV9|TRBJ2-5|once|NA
CASSVDTGRGETQYF
TGTGCCAGCAGCGTAGATACAGGGCGAGGGGAGACCCAGTACTTC
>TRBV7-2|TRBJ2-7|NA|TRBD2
CASSAGLAGVGYEQYF
TGTGCCAGCAGCGCGGGACTAGCGGGAGTGGGGTACGAGCAGTACTTC
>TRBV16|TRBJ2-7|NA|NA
CASSQSGYEQYF
TGTGCCAGCAGCCAATCAGGGTACGAGCAGTACTTC
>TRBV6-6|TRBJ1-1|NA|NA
CASSYGGEMNTEAFF
TGTGCCAGCAGTTACGGGGGGGAAATGAACACTGAAGCTTTCTTT
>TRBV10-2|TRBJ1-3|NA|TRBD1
CASRSGQSSGNTIYF
TGCGCCAGCAGGTCGGGACAGTCCTCTGGAAACACCATATATTTT
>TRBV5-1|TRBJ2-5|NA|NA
CASSLSGRTFQETQYF
TGCGCCAGCAGCTTGTCGGGCAGAACTTTCCAAGAGACCCAGTACTTC
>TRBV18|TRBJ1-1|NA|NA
CASSPPGNLNTEAFF
TGTGCCAGCTCACCACCGGGTAATCTGAACACTGAAGCTTTCTTT
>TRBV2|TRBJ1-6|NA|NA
CASRGDNSPLHF
TGTGCCAGCCGGGGAGATAATTCACCCCTCCACTTT
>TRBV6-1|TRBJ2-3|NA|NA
CASSGDLGTYF
TGTGCCAGCAGTGGTGACCTAGGGACGTATTTT
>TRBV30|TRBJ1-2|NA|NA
CAWSLTTNPSGYTF
TGTGCCTGGAGTCTTACCACAAACCCCTCTGGCTACACCTTC
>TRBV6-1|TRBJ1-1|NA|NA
CASSEAARGNTEAFF
TGTGCCAGCAGTGAAGCGGCGAGGGGGAACACTGAAGCTTTCTTT
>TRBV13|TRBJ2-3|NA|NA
CASSSRRPTDTQYF
TGTGCCAGCAGCTCTAGAAGACCCACAGATACGCAGTATTTT
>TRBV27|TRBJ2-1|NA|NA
CASSNRAGSSDEQFF
TGTGCCAGCAGTAACCGAGCAGGGTCAAGCGATGAGCAGTTCTTC
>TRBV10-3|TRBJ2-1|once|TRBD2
CAISPQAGVANEQFF
TGTGCCATCAGCCCCCAAGCGGGAGTCGCCAATGAGCAGTTCTTC
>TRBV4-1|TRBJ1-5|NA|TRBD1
CASSQEGAGGRNQPQHF
TGCGCCAGCAGCCAAGAGGGGGCAGGGGGCCGCAATCAGCCCCAGCATTTT
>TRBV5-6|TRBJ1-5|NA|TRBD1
CASSLGGGGYQPQHF
TGTGCCAGCAGCTTGGGAGGGGGCGGGTATCAGCCCCAGCATTTT
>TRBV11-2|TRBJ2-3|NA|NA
CASSFATGTVSTDTQYF
TGTGCCAGCAGCTTCGCAACCGGGACGGTGAGCACAGATACGCAGTATTTT
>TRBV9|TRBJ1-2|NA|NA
CASSVPGVGYTF
TGTGCCAGCAGCGTGCCGGGGGTCGGCTACACCTTC
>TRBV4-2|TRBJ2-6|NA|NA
CASSQEGESGANVLTF
TGTGCCAGCAGCCAAGAGGGGGAGTCTGGGGCCAACGTCCTGACTTTC
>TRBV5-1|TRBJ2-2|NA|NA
CASSLAGDNAGELFF
TGCGCCAGCAGCCTCGCGGGGGACAACGCCGGGGAGCTGTTTTTT
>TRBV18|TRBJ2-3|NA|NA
CASSPVGGSTDTQYF
TGTGCCAGCTCACCGGTAGGGGGGAGCACAGATACGCAGTATTTT
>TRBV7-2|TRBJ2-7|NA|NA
CASSPGLEQYF
TGTGCCAGCAGCCCCGGGCTCGAGCAGTACTTC
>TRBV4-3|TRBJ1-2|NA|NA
CASSQDGKGSYGYTF
TGCGCCAGCAGCCAAGATGGTAAGGGTTCCTATGGCTACACCTTC
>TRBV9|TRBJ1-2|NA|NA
CASSVGEGVYGYTF
TGTGCCAGCAGCGTAGGTGAGGGGGTTTATGGCTACACCTTC
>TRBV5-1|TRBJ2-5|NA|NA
CASSPGGGPETQYF
TGCGCCAGCAGTCCCGGAGGGGGTCCGGAGACCCAGTACTTC
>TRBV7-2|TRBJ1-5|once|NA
CASSTRLSNQPQHF
TGTGCCAGCAGCACCAGGCTGTCCAATCAGCCCCAGCATTTT
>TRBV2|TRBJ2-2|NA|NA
CASSELASSGELFF
TGTGCCAGCAGTGAATTGGCTAGCTCGGGGGAGCTGTTTTTT
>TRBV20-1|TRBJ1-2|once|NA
CSVGRDYGYTF
TGCAGTGTGGGGAGGGATTATGGCTACACCTTC
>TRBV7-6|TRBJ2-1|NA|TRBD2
CASSRGGAGGYNEQFF
TGTGCCAGCAGCCGGGGCGGAGCGGGAGGGTACAATGAGCAGTTCTTC
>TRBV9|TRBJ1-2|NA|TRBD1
CASSGTGTGALGYTF
TGTGCCAGCAGCGGGACCGGGACAGGGGCACTTGGCTACACCTTC
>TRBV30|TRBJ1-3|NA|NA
CAWSVAGNTIYF
TGTGCCTGGAGTGTTGCTGGAAACACCATATATTTT
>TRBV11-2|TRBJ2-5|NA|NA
CASSPIATAGETQYF
TGTGCCAGCAGCCCGATAGCAACAGCAGGGGAGACCCAGTACTTC